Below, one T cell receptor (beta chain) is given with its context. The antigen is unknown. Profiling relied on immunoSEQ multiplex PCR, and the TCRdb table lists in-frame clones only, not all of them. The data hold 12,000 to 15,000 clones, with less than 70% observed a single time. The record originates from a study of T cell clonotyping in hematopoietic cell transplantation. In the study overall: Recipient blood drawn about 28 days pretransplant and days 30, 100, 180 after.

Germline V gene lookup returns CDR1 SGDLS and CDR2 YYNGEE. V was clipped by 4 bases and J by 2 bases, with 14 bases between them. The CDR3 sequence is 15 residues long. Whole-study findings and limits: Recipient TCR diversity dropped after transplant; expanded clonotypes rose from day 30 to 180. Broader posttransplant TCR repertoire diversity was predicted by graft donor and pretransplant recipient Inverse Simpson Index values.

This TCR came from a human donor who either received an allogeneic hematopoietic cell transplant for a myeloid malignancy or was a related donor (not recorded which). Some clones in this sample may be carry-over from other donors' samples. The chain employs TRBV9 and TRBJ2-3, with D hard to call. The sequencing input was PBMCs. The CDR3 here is CASSTQDGYTDTQYF. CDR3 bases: TGTGCCAGCAGCACCCAGGACGGGTACACAGATACGCAGTATTTT.